These 8 T cell receptor beta chains were all obtained from the same sample, sequenced in a study of blood T cell repertoires in COVID-19. The method was immunoSEQ multiplex PCR; TCRdb's version includes in-frame clones alone and lacks a portion of them. The profile shows over 350,000 clones, around 89% of them singletons. Sequencing was carried out using peripheral blood. The receptor source for this set is a woman aged 25 to 39 with acute or convalescent COVID-19.

J is TRBJ2-2 and V is TRBV27; D unresolved. The CDR3 has 18 residues. CDR1 is MNHEY, CDR2 SMNVEV, per germline (reference sequence). Trimming took 5 bases from V and 0 from J, leaving 19 bases between them. In DNA, the CDR3 is TGTGCCAGCAGTCGCATTTTGACACCTCCGACGAACACCGGGGAGCTGTTTTTT. Protein product: CASSRILTPPTNTGELFF.

As concerns this clone: The identical CDR3 is also encoded by other nucleotide sequences in the sample. The chain links TRBV18 to TRBJ2-5; 7 positions match TRBD1. CDR3 length: 13 amino acids. The trim removed 6 bases at V and 3 bases at J, leaving 4 bases unmatched. Per germline, CDR1 KGHSH and CDR2 LQKENI. The CDR3 reads CASSPGTEETQYF. The DNA for the CDR3 is TGTGCCAGCTCGCCAGGGACAGAAGAGACCCAGTACTTC.

The chain is built from TRBV27 and TRBJ2-7; 7 positions match TRBD1. CDR3 length: 15 amino acids. The V and J ends lost 3 bases and 4 bases, in that order; junction bases with no gene match: 9. Germline V gives CDR1 MNHEY, CDR2 SMNVEV (reference sequence). The CDR3 sequence: CASSFGAGGGYEQYF. CDR3 DNA: TGTGCCAGCAGTTTCGGGGCAGGGGGTGGGTACGAGCAGTACTTC.

The chain recombines TRBV20-1 with TRBJ2-1, with no clear D. This CDR3 spans 11 amino acids. The germline V gene has CDR1 DFQATT and CDR2 SNEGSKA (reference sequence). Trimming removed 6 bases from V and 9 bases from J, with 12 bases in between. The CDR3 protein is CSALSPSEQFF. DNA for the CDR3: TGCAGTGCCTTAAGTCCCAGTGAGCAGTTCTTC.

The V call is TRBV28, the J call TRBJ2-2; a weak D match, TRBD1 (6 bases). The V gene lost 11 bases and the J gene lost 5 bases, with 21 bases spanning the gap. Germline V lookup: CDR1 MDHEN, CDR2 SYDVKM. The CDR3 is made up of 15 amino acids. The CDR3 sequence: CAVKGWDTRTGELFF. Here the CDR3 DNA reads TGTGCCGTCAAAGGCTGGGACACACGTACCGGGGAGCTGTTTTTT.

The chain carries TRBV11-2 and TRBJ1-1, with D possibly matching TRBD1 (6 bases). The CDR3 covers 12 residues. Germline CDR1 is SGHAT and CDR2 is FQNNGV. Trimming took 3 bases from V and 8 from J, leaving 10 bases between them. The CDR3, as DNA: TGTGCCAGCAGCTTCTGGACAGACGAAGCTTTCTTT. Translated: CASSFWTDEAFF.

V gene TRBV3-1 (or the pseudogene TRBV3-2) combines with J gene TRBJ2-1; weak D call: TRBD2 (5 bases). V lost 5 bases, J lost 6 bases, and 17 bases lay in between. This CDR3 is 15 amino acids long. Germline V gene data show CDR1 as LGHDT and CDR2 as YNNKEL (reference sequence). The CDR3 bases are TGTGCCAGCAGCTCATTCGGGGTACTTTTCAATGAGCAGTTCTTC. Translated: CASSSFGVLFNEQFF.

The gene calls are TRBV13 and TRBJ1-1; 9 bases match TRBD1. Germline lookup yields CDR1 PRHDT and CDR2 FYEKMQ (reference sequence). CDR3 length: 16 amino acids. V lost 8 bases and J lost 5; bases outside the gene matches: 15. Here the CDR3 reads CASRPSAGQGRTEAFF. Here the CDR3 DNA reads TGTGCCAGCCGTCCCTCGGCAGGACAGGGGCGAACTGAAGCTTTCTTT.